Below, one T cell receptor (beta chain) is given with its context. There is no known antigen for this receptor. No much larger clone is present one base from it, and per-base qualities are unavailable. This entry belongs to a study of radiotherapy plus CTLA-4 blockade in lung cancer (dated by TCRdb to the late 2010s). At the level of the whole study: Objective responses were observed in 15% to 20% of enrolled patients, and disease control was achieved in 31%. What the authors observed across the whole study: After treatment with radiotherapy and ipilimumab, TCR clones that originated in tumors expanded in peripheral blood. The strongest predictors of response, as reported, were early dynamic changes in blood T cell clones along with a rise in serum interferon-beta after radiation.

Library construction relied on the immunoSEQ multiplex PCR assay. As stored in TCRdb, this immuneACCESS dataset retains in-frame rearrangements with V and J assigned. A fraction of the clones does not appear; measured against another copy, unresolved V genes explain less than half of the discrepancy, and the remainder lacks a known reason. This sample lists tens of thousands of clones; about 78% were detected once. The top ten clones comprise 3.5% to 4.5% of the sample. V gives up 5 bases and J gives up 1 base, and the segment between their germline ends measures 11 bases. Its CDR3 holds 14 amino acids, cysteine through phenylalanine. Only CDR3 DNA remains: 42 bases, in frame from the first base. Taken from the germline V gene (reference sequence), the CDR1 and CDR2 loops are MNHEY and SMNVEV. Focal radiation therapy combined with CTLA-4 blockade (ipilimumab) was tested in patients with chemo-refractory metastatic non-small-cell lung cancer.

This sequence uses TRBV27 and TRBJ1-2; no D gene is confidently identified. The TCR originated in a human donor with non-small cell lung cancer who had a partial response to radiotherapy plus ipilimumab. Some clones in this sample may be carry-over from other donors' samples. Sample: peripheral blood, taken from a patient treated with radiotherapy plus ipilimumab. CDR3 sequence: CASSPLAGNYGYTF. The sequence in DNA is TGTGCCAGCAGTCCCCTAGCCGGTAACTATGGCTACACCTTC.